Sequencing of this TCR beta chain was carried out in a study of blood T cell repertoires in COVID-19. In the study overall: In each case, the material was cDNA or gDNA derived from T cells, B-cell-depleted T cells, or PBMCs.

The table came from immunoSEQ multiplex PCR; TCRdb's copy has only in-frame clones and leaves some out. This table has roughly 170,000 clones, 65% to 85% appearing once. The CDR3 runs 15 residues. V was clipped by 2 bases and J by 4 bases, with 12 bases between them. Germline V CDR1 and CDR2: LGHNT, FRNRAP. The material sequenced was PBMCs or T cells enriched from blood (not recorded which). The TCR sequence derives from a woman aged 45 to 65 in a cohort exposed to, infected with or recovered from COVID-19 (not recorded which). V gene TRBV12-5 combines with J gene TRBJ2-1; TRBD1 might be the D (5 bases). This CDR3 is CASGLTSKGYNEQFF. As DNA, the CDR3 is TGTGCTAGTGGTTTGACTTCAAAGGGGTACAATGAGCAGTTCTTC. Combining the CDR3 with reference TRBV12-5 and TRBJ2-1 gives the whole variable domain DARVTQTPRHKVTEMGQEVTMRCQPILGHNTVFWYRQTMMQGLELLAYFRNRAPLDDSGMPKDRFSAEMPDATLATLKIQPSEPRDSAVYFCASGLTSKGYNEQFFGPGTRLTVL.